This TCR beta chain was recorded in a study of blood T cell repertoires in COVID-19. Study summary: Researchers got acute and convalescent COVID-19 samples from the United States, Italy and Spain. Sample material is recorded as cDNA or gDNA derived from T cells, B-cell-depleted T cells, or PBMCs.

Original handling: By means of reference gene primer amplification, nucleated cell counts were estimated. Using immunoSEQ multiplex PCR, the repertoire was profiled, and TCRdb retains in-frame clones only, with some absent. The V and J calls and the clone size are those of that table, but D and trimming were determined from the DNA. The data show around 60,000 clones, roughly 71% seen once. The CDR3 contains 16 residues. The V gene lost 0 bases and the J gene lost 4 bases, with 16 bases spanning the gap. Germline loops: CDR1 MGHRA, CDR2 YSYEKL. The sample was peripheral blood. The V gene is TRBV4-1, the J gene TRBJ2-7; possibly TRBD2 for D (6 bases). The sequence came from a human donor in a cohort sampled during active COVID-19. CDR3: CASSQEILGGLYEQYF. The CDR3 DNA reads TGCGCCAGCAGCCAAGAAATCCTCGGGGGACTGTACGAGCAGTACTTC.